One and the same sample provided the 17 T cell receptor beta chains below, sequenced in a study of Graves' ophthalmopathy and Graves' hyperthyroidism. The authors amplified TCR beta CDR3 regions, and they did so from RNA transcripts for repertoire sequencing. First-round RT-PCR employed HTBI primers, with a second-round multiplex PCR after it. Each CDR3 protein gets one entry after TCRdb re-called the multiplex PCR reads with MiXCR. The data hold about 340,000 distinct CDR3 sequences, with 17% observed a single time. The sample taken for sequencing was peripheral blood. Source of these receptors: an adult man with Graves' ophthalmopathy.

This chain's CDR3 is CSAREGRTQETQYF. The DNA of the CDR3 is TGCAGTGCTAGAGAGGGCAGGACCCAAGAGACCCAGTACTTC. The chain links TRBV20-1 to TRBJ2-5, with D hard to call. The V gene's germline CDR1 is DFQATT and CDR2 SNEGSKA (reference sequence). V lost 0 bases, J lost 1 base, and 9 bases lay in between. The CDR3 totals 14 residues.

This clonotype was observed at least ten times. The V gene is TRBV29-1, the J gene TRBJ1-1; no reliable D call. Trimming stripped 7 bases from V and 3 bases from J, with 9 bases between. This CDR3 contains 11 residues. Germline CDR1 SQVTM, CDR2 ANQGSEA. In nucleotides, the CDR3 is TGCAGCGCCCTGTTAGACACTGAAGCTTTCTTT. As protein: CSALLDTEAFF.

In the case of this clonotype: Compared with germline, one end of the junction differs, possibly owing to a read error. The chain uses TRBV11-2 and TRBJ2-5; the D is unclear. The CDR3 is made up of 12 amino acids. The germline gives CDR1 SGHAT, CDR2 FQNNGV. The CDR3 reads CASSVDLGTQYF. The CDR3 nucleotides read TGTGCCAGCAGCGTAGACCTGGGGACCCAGTACTTC.

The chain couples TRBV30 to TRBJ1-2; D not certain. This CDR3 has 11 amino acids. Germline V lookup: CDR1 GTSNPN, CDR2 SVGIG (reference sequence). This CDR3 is CAQYINYGYTF. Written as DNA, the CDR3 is TGTGCACAATACATAAACTATGGCTACACCTTC.

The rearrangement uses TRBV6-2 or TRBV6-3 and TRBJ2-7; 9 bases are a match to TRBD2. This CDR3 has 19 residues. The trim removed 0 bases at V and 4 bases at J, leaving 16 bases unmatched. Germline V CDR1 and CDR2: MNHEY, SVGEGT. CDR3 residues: CASSYSTRPPPGLAYEQYF. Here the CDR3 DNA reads TGTGCCAGCAGTTACTCGACCCGACCCCCTCCTGGACTAGCGTACGAGCAGTACTTC.

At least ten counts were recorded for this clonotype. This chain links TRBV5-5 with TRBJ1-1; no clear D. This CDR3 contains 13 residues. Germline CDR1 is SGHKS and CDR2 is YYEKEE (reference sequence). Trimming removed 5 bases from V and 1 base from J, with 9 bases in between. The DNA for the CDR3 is TGTGCCAGCAGTGTCTGGTGGAACACTGAAGCTTTCTTT. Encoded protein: CASSVWWNTEAFF.

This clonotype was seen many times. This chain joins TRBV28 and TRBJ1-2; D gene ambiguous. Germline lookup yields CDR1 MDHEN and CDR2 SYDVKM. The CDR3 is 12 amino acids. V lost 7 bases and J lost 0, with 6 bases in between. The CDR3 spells CASMTTNYGYTF. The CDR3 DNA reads TGTGCCAGCATGACAACTAACTATGGCTACACCTTC.

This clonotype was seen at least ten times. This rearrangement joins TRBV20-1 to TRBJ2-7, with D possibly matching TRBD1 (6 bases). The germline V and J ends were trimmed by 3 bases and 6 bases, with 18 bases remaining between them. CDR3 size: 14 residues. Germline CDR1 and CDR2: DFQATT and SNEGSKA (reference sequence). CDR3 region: CSARGAPPVSEQYF. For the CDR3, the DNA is TGCAGTGCTAGGGGGGCCCCCCCGGTCAGCGAGCAGTACTTC.

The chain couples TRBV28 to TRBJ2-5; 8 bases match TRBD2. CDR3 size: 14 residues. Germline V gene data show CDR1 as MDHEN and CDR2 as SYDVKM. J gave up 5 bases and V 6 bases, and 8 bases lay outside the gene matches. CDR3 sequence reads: CASSAIAGPETQYF. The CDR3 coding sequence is TGTGCCAGCAGCGCTATAGCGGGACCCGAGACCCAGTACTTC.

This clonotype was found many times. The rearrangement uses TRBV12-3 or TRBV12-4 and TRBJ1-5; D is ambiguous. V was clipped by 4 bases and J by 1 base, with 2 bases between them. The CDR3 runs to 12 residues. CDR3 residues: CASSWSNQPQHF. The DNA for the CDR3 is TGTGCCAGCAGTTGGAGCAATCAGCCCCAGCATTTT.

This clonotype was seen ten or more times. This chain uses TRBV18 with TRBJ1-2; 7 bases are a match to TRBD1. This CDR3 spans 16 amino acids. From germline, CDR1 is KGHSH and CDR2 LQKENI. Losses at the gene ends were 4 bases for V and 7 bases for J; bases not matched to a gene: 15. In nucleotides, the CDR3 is TGTGCCAGCTCACTTCAATCGACAGGGCGCTATACTGGCTACACCTTC. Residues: CASSLQSTGRYTGYTF. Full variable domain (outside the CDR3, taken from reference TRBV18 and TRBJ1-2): NAGVMQNPRHLVRRRGQEARLRCSPMKGHSHVYWYRQLPEEGLKFMVYLQKENIIDESGMPKERFSAEFPKEGPSILRIQQVVRGDSAAYFCASSLQSTGRYTGYTFGSGTRLTVV.

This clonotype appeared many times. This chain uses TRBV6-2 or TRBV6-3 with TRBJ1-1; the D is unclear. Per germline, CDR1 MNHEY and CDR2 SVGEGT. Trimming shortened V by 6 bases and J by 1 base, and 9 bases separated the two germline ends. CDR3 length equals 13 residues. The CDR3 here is CASSQDTNTEAFF. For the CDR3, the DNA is TGTGCCAGCAGCCAAGACACGAACACTGAAGCTTTCTTT.

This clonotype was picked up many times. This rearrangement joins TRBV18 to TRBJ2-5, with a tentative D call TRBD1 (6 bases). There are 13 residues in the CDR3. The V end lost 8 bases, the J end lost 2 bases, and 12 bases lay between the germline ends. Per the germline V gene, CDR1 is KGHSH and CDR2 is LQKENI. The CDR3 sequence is CASSPQGQETQYF. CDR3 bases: TGTGCCAGCAGCCCACAGGGTCAAGAGACCCAGTACTTC.

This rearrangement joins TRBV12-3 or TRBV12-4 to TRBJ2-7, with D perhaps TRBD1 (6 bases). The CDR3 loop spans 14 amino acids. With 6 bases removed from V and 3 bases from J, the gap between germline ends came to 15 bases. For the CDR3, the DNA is TGTGCCAGCAGCCATGACAGGCACAACTACGAGCAGTACTTC. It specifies CASSHDRHNYEQYF.

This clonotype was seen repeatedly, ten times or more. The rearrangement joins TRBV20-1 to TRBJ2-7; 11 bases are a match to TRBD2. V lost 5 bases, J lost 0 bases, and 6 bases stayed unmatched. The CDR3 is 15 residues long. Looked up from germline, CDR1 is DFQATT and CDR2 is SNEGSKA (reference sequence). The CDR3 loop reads CSAGGLAGSSYEQYF. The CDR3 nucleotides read TGCAGTGCTGGAGGACTAGCGGGTAGCTCCTACGAGCAGTACTTC.

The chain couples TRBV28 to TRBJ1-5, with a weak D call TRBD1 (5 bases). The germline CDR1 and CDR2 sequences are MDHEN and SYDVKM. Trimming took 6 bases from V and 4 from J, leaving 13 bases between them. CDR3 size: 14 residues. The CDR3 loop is CASRAQGPNQPQHF. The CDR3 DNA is TGTGCCAGCAGGGCCCAGGGCCCAAATCAGCCCCAGCATTTT.

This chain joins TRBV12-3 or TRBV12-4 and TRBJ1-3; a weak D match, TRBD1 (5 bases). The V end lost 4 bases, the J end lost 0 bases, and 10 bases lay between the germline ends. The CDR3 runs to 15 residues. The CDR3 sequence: CASSWDSSSGNTIYF. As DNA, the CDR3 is TGTGCCAGCAGTTGGGACTCGAGCTCTGGAAACACCATATATTTT.